A single sample is the source of the 6 T cell receptor beta chains below, sequenced in a study of memory CD4+ T cells and cytomegalovirus serostatus. Single viable CD3+CD4+CD8-CD45RO+ cells were sorted as the memory CD4+ T cells. Generated by immunoSEQ multiplex PCR, the TCRdb table keeps only in-frame clones and is missing some. The sample holds nearly 60,000 clones; roughly 77% are singletons and the top ten take 1% to 1.2%. The source material was memory CD4+ T cells from blood. These TCRs come from an adult in good health and CMV-seronegative.

The CDR3 here is CASSFNGLASNVGELFF. DNA of the CDR3: TGTGCCAGCAGCTTTAACGGTTTAGCGTCTAACGTCGGGGAGCTGTTTTTT. The V call is TRBV5-5, the J call TRBJ2-2; maybe TRBD2 (5 bases). Germline lookup yields CDR1 SGHKS and CDR2 YYEKEE (reference sequence). This CDR3 has 17 amino acids. V was clipped by 2 bases and J by 7 bases, with 21 bases between them. Full variable domain (outside the CDR3, taken from reference TRBV5-5 and TRBJ2-2): DAGVTQSPTHLIKTRGQQVTLRCSPISGHKSVSWYQQVLGQGPQFIFQYYEKEERGRGNFPDRFSARQFPNYSSELNVNALLLGDSALYLCASSFNGLASNVGELFFGEGSRLTVL.

J is TRBJ2-1 and V is TRBV7-9; 11 positions agree with TRBD1. Germline assignment: CDR1 SEHNR and CDR2 FQNEAQ (reference sequence). This CDR3 has 15 residues. J was trimmed by 8 bases and V by 4 bases; bases with no gene match: 7. The CDR3 sequence is CASSWGQGVRDEQFF. The CDR3 DNA is TGTGCCAGCAGCTGGGGACAGGGGGTGAGGGATGAGCAGTTCTTC.

The CDR3 loop is CASSGQSRDPYEQYF. CDR3 DNA: TGTGCCAGCAGCGGACAGTCCAGAGATCCCTACGAGCAGTACTTC. The chain joins TRBV2 to TRBJ2-7, with D tentatively TRBD1 (6 bases). This CDR3 contains 15 residues. Between the trimmed V and J ends, which lost 6 bases and 2 bases, there was a span of 17 bases. Germline V lookup: CDR1 SNHLY, CDR2 FYNNEI.

This clone turned up a few times. Other DNA sequences in the sample encode the same CDR3. The chain links TRBV28 to TRBJ1-6; D is unclear. Trimming pared 5 bases from V and 0 bases from J, leaving 11 bases between. Germline loops: CDR1 MDHEN, CDR2 SYDVKM. The CDR3 has 16 residues. Here the CDR3 reads CASSPRSSSYNSPLHF. CDR3 bases: TGTGCCAGCAGTCCGCGCAGTAGCTCCTATAATTCACCCCTCCACTTT.

The chain is built from TRBV10-3 and TRBJ1-5; 9 bases line up with TRBD1. CDR3 size: 15 residues. Germline V gives CDR1 ENHRY, CDR2 SYGVKD. With 1 base clipped from V and 4 bases from J, the junction kept 2 bases outside the gene matches. The CDR3 is CAISELGQGNQPQHF. CDR3 nucleotides: TGTGCCATCAGTGAGTTGGGACAGGGTAATCAGCCCCAGCATTTT.

The genes are TRBV1 and TRBJ2-3; whether TRBD2, the table's D call, matches the DNA was not checked. TRBV1 represents a pseudogene. The CDR3 spans 15 residues. The CDR3 is CTSSPAGGGLDTQYF. The CDR3 coding sequence is TGCACCAGCAGCCCAGCGGGAGGGGGTCTAGATACGCAGTATTTT.